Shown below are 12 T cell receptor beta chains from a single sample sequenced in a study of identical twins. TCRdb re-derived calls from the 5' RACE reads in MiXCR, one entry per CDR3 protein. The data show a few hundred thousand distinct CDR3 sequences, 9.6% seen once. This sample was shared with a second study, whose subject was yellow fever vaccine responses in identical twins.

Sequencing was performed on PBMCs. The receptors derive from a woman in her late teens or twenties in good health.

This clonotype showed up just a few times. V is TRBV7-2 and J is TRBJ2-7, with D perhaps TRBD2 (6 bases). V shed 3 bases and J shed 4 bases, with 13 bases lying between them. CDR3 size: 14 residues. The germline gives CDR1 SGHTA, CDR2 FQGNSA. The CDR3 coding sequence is TGTGCCAGCAGCTTCGTAGCGGACCCTTACGAGCAGTACTTC. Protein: CASSFVADPYEQYF. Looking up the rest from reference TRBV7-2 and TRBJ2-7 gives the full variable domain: GAGVSQSPSNKVTEKGKDVELRCDPISGHTALYWYRQSLGQGLEFLIYFQGNSAPDKSGLPSDRFSAERTGGSVSTLTIQRTQQEDSAVYLCASSFVADPYEQYFGPGTRLTVT.

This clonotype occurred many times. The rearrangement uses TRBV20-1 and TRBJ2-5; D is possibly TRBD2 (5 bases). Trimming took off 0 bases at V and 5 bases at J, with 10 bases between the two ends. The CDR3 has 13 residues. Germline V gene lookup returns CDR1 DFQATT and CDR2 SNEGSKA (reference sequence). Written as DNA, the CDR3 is TGCAGTGCTAGAGATCGAGGGCGGGAGACCCAGTACTTC. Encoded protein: CSARDRGRETQYF.

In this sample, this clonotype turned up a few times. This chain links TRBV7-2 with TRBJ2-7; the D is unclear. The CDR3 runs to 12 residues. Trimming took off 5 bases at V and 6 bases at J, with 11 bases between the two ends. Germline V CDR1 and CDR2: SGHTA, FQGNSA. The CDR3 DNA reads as TGTGCCAGCAGCCTAGACGTTTCCGAGCAGTACTTC. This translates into CASSLDVSEQYF.

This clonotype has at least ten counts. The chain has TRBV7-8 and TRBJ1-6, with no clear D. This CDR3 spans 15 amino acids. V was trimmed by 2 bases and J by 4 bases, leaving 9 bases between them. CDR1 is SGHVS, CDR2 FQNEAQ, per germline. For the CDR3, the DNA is TGTGCCAGCAGCTTATCCGCCTTTTATAATTCACCCCTCCACTTT. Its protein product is CASSLSAFYNSPLHF. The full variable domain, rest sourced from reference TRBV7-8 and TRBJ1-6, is GAGVSQSPRYKVAKRGQDVALRCDPISGHVSLFWYQQALGQGPEFLTYFQNEAQLDKSGLPSDRFFAERPEGSVSTLKIQRTQQEDSAVYLCASSLSAFYNSPLHFGNGTRLTVT.

The CDR3 DNA is TGCGCCAGCAGCCTGACAGGTCCAAGGGACGAGCAGTACTTC. Translation: CASSLTGPRDEQYF. The V call is TRBV5-1, the J call TRBJ2-7, with a weak D call TRBD1 (6 bases). CDR3 size: 14 residues. Germline assignment: CDR1 SGHRS and CDR2 YFSETQ. V lost 4 bases and J lost 5, with 16 bases in between.

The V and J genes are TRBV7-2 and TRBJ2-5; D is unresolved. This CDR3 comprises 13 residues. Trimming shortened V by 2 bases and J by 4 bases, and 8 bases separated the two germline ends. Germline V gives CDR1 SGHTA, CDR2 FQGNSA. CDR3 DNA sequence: TGTGCCAGCAGCTTAACTTGGGGAGAGACCCAGTACTTC. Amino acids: CASSLTWGETQYF.

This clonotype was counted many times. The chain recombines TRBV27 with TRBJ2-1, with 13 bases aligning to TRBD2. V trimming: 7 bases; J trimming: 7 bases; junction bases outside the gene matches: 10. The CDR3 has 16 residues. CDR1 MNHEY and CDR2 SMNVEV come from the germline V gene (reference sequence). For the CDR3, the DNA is TGTGCCAGCACCCGGACTAGCGGGGGTGGTTGGAATGAGCAGTTCTTC. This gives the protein CASTRTSGGGWNEQFF.

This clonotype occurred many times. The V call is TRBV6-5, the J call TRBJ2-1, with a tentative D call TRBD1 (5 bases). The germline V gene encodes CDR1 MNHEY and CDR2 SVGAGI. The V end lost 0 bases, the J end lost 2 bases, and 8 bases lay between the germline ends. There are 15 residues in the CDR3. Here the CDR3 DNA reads TGTGCCAGCAGTTACTCCCAGGGCCCCTACAATGAGCAGTTCTTC. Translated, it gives CASSYSQGPYNEQFF.

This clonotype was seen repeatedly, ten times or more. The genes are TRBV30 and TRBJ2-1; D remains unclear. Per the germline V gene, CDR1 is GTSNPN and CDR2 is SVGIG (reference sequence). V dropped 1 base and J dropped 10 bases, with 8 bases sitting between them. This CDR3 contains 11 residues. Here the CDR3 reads CAWSAWREQFF. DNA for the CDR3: TGTGCCTGGAGTGCATGGCGAGAGCAGTTCTTC.

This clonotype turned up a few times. The CDR3: CASSQDGQGLTEAFF. The CDR3 DNA reads as TGTGCCAGCAGCCAAGATGGGCAGGGTTTGACTGAAGCTTTCTTT. The genes are TRBV4-2 and TRBJ1-1; maybe TRBD1 (5 bases). Germline V gene data show CDR1 as LGHNA and CDR2 as YNFKEQ. V lost 0 bases, J lost 5 bases, and 13 bases lay in between. CDR3 length: 15 amino acids.

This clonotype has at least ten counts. CDR3 DNA: TGTGCCAGCAGCCAAGAATGGACTAGCGCCACAGATACGCAGTATTTT. Translated, it gives CASSQEWTSATDTQYF. V gene TRBV4-2 combines with J gene TRBJ2-3; TRBD2 matches at 9 bases. The CDR3 loop spans 16 amino acids. Per germline, CDR1 LGHNA and CDR2 YNFKEQ. V lost 0 bases and J lost 2; bases outside the gene matches: 3.

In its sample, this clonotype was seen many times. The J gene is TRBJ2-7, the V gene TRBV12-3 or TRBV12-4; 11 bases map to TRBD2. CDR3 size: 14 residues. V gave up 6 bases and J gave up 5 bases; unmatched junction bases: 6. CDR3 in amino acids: CASSRTSGFNEQYF. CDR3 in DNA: TGTGCCAGCAGCAGGACTAGCGGGTTTAACGAGCAGTACTTC.